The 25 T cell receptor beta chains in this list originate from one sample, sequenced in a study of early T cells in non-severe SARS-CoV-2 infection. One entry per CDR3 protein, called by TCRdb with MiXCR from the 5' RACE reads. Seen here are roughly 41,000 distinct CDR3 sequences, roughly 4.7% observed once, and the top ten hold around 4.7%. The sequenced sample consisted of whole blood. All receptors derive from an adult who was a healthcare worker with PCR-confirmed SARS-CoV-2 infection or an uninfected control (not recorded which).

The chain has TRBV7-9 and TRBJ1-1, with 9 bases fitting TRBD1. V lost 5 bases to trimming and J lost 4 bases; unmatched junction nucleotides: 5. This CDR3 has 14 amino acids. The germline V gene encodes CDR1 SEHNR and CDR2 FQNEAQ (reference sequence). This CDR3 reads CASSPIQGATEAFF. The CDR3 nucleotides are TGTGCCAGCAGCCCGATACAGGGGGCCACTGAAGCTTTCTTT.

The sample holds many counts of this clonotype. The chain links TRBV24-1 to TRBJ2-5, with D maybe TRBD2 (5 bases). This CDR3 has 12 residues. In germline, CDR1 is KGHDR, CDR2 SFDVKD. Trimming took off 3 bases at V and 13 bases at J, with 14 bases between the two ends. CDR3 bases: TGTGCCACCAGTGATGAACTAGGATTGCGGTACTTC. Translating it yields CATSDELGLRYF.

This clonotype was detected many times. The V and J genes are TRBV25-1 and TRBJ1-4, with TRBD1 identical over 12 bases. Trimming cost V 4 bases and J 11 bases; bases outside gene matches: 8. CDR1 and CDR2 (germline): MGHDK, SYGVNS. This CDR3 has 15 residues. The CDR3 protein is CASSGPGQGAGKLFF. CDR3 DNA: TGTGCCAGCAGTGGGCCGGGACAGGGGGCCGGTAAACTGTTTTTT. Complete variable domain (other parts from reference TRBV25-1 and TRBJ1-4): EADIYQTPRYLVIGTGKKITLECSQTMGHDKMYWYQQDPGMELHLIHYSYGVNSTEKGDLSSESTVSRIRTEHFPLTLESARPSHTSQYLCASSGPGQGAGKLFFGSGTQLSVL.

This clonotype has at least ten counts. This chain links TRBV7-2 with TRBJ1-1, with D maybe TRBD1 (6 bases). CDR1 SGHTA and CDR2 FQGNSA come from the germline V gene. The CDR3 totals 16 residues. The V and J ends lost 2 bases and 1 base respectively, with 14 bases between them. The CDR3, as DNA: TGTGCCAGCAGCTTAAGGCCAGGGGCCGAGAACACTGAAGCTTTCTTT. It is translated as CASSLRPGAENTEAFF.

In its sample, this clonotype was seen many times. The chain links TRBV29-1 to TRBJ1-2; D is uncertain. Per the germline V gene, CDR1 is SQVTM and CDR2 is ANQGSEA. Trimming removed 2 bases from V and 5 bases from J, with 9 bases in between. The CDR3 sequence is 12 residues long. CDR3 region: CSVETGGYGYTF. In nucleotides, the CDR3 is TGCAGCGTTGAAACGGGCGGTTATGGCTACACCTTC.

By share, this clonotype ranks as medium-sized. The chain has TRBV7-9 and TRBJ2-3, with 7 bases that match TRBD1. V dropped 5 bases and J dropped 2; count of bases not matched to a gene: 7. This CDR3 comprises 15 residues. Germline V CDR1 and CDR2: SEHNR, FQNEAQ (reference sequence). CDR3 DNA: TGTGCCAGCAGCAAGGGACAGATGGACACAGATACGCAGTATTTT. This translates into CASSKGQMDTDTQYF.

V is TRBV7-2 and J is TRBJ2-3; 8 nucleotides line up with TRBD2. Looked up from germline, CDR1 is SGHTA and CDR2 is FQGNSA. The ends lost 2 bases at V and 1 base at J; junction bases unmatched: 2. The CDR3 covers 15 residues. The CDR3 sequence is CASSLLRGGTDTQYF. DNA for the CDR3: TGTGCCAGCAGCTTATTGCGGGGGGGCACAGATACGCAGTATTTT.

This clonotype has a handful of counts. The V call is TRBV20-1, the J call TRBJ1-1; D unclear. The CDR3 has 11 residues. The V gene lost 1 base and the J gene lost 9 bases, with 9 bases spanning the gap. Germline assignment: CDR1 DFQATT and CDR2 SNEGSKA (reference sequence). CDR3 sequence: CSARVPAQAFF. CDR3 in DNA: TGCAGTGCTAGAGTTCCGGCTCAAGCTTTCTTT.

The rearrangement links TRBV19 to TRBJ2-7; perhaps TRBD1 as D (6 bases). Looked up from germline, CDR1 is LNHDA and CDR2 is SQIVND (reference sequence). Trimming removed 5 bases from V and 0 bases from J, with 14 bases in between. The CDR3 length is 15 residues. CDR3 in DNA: TGTGCCAGTAGTCTTCGTTGGACAGACTCCTACGAGCAGTACTTC. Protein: CASSLRWTDSYEQYF. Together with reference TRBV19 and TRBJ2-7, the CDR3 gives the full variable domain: DGGITQSPKYLFRKEGQNVTLSCEQNLNHDAMYWYRQDPGQGLRLIYYSQIVNDFQKGDIAEGYSVSREKKESFPLTVTSAQKNPTAFYLCASSLRWTDSYEQYFGPGTRLTVT.

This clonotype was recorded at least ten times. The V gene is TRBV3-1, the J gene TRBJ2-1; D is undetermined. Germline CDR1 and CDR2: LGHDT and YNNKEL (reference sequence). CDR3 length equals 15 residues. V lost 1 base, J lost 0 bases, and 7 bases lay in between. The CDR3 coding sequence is TGTGCCAGCAGCCAAGGGCCTAGCTCCTACAATGAGCAGTTCTTC. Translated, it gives CASSQGPSSYNEQFF.

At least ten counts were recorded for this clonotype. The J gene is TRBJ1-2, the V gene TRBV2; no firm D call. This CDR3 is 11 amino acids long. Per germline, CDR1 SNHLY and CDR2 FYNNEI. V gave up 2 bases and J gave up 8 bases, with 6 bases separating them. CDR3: CASSEMGGYTF. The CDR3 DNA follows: TGTGCCAGCAGTGAAATGGGGGGCTACACCTTC.

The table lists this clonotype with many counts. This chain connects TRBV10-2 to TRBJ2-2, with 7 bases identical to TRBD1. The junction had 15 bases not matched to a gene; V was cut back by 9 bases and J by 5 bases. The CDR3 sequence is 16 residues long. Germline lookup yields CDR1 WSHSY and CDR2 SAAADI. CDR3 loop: CASNQGGQMRTGELFF. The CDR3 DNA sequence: TGCGCCAGTAATCAAGGGGGCCAGATGCGGACCGGGGAGCTGTTTTTT.

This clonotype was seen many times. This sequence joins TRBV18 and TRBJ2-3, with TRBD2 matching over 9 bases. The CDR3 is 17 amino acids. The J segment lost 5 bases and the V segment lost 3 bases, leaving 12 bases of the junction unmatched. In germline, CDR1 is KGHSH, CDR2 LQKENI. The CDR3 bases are TGTGCCAGCTCACCGATGCCCAGCGGGGGGCAAGGAGATACGCAGTATTTT. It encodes CASSPMPSGGQGDTQYF. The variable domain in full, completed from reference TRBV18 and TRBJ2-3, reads NAGVMQNPRHLVRRRGQEARLRCSPMKGHSHVYWYRQLPEEGLKFMVYLQKENIIDESGMPKERFSAEFPKEGPSILRIQQVVRGDSAAYFCASSPMPSGGQGDTQYFGPGTRLTVL.

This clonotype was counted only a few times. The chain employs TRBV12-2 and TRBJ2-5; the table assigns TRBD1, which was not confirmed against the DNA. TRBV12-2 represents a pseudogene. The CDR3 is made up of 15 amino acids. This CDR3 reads CASRVSRSPEETQYF. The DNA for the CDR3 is TGTGCAAGTCGCGTAAGTCGAAGCCCCGAAGAGACCCAGTACTTC.

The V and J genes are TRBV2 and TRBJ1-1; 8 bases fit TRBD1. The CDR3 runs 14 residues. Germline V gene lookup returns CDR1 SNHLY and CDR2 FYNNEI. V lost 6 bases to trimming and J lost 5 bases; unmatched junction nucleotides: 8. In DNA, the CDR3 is TGTGCCAGCAGGGCCGGACAGGGTGGGACTGAAGCTTTCTTT. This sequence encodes CASRAGQGGTEAFF.

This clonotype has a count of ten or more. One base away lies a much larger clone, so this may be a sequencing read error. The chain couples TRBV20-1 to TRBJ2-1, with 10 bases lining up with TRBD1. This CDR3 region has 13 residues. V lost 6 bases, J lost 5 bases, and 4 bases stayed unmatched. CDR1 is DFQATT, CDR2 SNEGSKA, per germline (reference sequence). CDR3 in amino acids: CSAGTGDHNEQFF. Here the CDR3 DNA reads TGCAGTGCCGGGACAGGGGACCACAATGAGCAGTTCTTC.

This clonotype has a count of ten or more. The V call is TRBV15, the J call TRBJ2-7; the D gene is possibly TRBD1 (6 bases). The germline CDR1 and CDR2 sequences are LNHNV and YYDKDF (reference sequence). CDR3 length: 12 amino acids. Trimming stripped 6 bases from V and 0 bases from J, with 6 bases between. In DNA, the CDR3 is TGTGCCACCAGGGACAGCTCCTACGAGCAGTACTTC. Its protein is CATRDSSYEQYF.

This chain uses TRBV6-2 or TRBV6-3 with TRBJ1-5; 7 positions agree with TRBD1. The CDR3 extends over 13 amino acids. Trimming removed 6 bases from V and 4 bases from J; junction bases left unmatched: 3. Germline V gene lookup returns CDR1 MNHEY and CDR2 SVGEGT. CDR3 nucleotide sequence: TGTGCCAGCAGCAGACAGGGTAATCAGCCCCAGCATTTT. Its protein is CASSRQGNQPQHF.

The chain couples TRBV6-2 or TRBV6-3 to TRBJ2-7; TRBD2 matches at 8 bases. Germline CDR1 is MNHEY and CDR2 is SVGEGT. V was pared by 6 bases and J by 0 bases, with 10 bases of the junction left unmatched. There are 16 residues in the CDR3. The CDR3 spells CASSAPESGGSYEQYF. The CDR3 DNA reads TGTGCCAGCAGCGCCCCCGAAAGCGGGGGCTCCTACGAGCAGTACTTC.

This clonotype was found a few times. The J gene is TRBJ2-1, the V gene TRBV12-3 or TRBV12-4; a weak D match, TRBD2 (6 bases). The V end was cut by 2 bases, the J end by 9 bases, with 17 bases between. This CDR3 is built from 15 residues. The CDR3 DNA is TGTGCCAGCAGTTTACCCCCAGGCGGGATAAGTGAGCAGTTCTTC. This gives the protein CASSLPPGGISEQFF.

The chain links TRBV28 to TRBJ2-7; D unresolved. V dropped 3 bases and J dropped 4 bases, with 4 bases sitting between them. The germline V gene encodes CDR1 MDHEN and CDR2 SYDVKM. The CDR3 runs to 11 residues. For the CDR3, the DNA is TGTGCCAGCAGTTTGTATTACGAGCAGTACTTC. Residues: CASSLYYEQYF.

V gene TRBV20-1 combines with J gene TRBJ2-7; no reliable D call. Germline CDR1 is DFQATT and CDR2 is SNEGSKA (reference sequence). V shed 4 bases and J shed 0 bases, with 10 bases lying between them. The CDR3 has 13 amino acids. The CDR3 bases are TGCAGTGCTACGGTTTTTAGCTCCTACGAGCAGTACTTC. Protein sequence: CSATVFSSYEQYF.

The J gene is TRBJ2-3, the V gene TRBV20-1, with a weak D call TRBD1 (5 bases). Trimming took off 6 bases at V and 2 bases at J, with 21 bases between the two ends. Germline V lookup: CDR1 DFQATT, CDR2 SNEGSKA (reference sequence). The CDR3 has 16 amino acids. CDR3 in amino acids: CSAPKPAGFLTDTQYF. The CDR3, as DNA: TGCAGTGCGCCGAAACCCGCAGGGTTCCTCACAGATACGCAGTATTTT.

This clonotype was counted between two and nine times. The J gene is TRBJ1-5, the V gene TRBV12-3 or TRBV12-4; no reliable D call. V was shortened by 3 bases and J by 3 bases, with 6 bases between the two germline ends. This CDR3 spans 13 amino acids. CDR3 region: CASSFKANQPQHF. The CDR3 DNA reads TGTGCCAGCAGTTTTAAGGCCAATCAGCCCCAGCATTTT.

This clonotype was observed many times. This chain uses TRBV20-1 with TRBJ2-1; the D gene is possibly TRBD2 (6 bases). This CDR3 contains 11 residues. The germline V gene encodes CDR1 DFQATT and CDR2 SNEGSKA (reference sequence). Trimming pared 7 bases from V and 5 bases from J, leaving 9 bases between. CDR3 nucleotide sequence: TGCAGTGGGGCGGGGAACAATGAGCAGTTCTTC. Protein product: CSGAGNNEQFF.